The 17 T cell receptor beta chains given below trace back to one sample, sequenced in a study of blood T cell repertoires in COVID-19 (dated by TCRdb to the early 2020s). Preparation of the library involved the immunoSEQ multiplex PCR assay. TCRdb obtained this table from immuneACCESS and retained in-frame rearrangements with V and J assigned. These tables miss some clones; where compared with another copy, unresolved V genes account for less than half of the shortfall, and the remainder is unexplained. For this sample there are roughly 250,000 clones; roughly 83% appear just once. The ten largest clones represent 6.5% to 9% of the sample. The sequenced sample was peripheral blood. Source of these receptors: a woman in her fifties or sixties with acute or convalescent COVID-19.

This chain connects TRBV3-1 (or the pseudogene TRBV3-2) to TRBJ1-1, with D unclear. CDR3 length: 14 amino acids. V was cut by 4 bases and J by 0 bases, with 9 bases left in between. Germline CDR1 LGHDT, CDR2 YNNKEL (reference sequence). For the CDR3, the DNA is TGTGCCAGCAGCCGTGGCCTGATGAACACTGAAGCTTTCTTT. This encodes CASSRGLMNTEAFF.

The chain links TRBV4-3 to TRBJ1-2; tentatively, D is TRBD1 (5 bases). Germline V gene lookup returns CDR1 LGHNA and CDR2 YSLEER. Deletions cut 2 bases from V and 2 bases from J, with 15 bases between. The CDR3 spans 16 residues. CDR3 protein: CASSQTLGGPNYGYTF. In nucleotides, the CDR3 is TGCGCCAGCAGCCAAACCCTCGGGGGTCCGAACTATGGCTACACCTTC.

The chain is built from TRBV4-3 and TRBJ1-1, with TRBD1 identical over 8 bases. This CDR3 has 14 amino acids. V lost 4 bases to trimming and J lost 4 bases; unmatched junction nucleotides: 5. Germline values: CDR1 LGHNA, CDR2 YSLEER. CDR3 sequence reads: CASSPGQAFTEAFF. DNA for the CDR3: TGCGCCAGCAGCCCGGGACAGGCGTTCACTGAAGCTTTCTTT.

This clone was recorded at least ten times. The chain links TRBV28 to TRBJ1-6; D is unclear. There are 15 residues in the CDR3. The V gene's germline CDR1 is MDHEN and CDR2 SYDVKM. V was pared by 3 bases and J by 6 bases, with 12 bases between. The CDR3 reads CASSFPQVPNSPLHF. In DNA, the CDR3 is TGTGCCAGCAGTTTTCCCCAGGTTCCTAATTCACCCCTCCACTTT.

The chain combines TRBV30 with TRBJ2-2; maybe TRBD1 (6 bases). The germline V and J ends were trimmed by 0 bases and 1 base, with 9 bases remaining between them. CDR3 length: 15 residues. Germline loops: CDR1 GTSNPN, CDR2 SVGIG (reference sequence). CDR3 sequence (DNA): TGTGCCTGGAGTGTCACAGGGCGGAACACCGGGGAGCTGTTTTTT. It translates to CAWSVTGRNTGELFF.

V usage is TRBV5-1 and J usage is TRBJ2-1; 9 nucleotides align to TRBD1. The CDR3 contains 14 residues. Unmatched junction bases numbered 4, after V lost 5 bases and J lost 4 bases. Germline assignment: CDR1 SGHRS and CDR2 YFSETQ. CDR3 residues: CASSEGQGYNEQFF. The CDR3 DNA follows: TGCGCCAGCAGTGAGGGACAGGGATACAATGAGCAGTTCTTC.

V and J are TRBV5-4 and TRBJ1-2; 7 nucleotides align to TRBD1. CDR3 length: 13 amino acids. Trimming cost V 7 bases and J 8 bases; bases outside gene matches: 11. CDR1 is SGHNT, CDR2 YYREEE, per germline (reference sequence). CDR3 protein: CASGTSTGYGYTF. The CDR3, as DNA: TGTGCCAGCGGGACATCGACAGGGTACGGCTACACCTTC.

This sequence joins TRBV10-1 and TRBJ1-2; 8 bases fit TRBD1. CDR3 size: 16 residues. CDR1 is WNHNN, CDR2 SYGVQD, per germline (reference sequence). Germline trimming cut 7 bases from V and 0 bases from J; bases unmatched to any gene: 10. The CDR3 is CASTQTGVPANYGYTF. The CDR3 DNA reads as TGCGCCAGCACCCAGACAGGGGTCCCCGCTAACTATGGCTACACCTTC.

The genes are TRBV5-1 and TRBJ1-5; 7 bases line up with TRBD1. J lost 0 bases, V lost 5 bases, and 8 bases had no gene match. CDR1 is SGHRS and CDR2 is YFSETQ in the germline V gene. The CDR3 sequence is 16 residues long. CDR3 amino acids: CASRAGTAYSNQPQHF. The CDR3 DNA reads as TGCGCCAGCAGGGCCGGGACAGCTTATAGCAATCAGCCCCAGCATTTT.

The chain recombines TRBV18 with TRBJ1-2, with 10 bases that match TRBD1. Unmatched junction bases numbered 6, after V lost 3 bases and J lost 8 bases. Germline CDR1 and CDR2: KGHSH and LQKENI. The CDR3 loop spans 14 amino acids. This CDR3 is CASSPGQGSLGYTF. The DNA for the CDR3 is TGTGCCAGCTCACCGGGACAGGGGTCTTTGGGCTACACCTTC. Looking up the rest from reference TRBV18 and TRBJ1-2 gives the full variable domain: NAGVMQNPRHLVRRRGQEARLRCSPMKGHSHVYWYRQLPEEGLKFMVYLQKENIIDESGMPKERFSAEFPKEGPSILRIQQVVRGDSAAYFCASSPGQGSLGYTFGSGTRLTVV.

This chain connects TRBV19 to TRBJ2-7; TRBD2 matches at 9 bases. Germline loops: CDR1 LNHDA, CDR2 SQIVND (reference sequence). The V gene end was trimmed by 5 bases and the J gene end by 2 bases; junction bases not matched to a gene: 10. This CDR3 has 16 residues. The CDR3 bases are TGTGCCAGTAGTCCAGGGGGAGCGGGGGGAGCCTACGAGCAGTACTTC. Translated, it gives CASSPGGAGGAYEQYF.

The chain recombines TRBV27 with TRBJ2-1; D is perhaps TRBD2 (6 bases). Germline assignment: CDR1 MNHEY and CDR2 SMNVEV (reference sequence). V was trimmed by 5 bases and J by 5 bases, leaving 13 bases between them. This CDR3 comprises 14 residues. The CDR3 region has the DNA TGTGCCAGCAGTCGGGGCGGGACCCACAATGAGCAGTTCTTC. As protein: CASSRGGTHNEQFF.

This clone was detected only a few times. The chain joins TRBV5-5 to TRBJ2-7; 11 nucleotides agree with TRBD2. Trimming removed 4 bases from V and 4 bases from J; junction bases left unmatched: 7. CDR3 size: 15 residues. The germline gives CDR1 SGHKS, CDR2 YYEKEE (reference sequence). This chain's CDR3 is CASSARLAGLYEQYF. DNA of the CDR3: TGTGCCAGCAGCGCCCGACTAGCGGGGCTGTACGAGCAGTACTTC.

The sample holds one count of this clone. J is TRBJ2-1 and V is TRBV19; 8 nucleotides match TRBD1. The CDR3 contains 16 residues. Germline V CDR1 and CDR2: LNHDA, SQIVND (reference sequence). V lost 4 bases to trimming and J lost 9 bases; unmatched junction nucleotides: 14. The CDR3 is CASSKQAPGGFVEQFF. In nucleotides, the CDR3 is TGTGCCAGTAGTAAGCAGGCTCCAGGGGGCTTCGTTGAGCAGTTCTTC.

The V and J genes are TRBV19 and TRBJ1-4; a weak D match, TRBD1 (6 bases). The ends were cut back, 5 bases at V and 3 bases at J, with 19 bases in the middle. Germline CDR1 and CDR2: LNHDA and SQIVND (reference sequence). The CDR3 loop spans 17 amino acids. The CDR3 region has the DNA TGTGCCAGTAGTCTAAACCCAACAGGGCGGGCTAATGAAAAACTGTTTTTT. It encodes CASSLNPTGRANEKLFF.

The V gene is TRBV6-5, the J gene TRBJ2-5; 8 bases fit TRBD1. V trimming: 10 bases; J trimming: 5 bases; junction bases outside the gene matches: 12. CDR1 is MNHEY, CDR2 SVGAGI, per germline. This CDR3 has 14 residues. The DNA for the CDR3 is TGTGCCACCTTTAAGGGGCAGGGGGCGGAGACCCAGTACTTC. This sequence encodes CATFKGQGAETQYF.

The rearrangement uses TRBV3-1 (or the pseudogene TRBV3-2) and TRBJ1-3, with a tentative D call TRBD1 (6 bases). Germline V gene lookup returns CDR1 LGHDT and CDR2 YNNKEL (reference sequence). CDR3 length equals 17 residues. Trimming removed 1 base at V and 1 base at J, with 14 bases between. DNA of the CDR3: TGTGCCAGCAGCCAAGGAAACAGGGCTCTGTCTGGAAACACCATATATTTT. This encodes CASSQGNRALSGNTIYF.